In its sample, the clone carrying this T cell receptor beta chain was seen a few times. In the original analysis: Reference gene primer amplification in the assay estimated nucleated cell counts. Sequencing used immunoSEQ multiplex PCR; TCRdb keeps in-frame clones, though not all of them. That table supplies the V and J calls and clone size; D and trimming were determined from the DNA. The table lists roughly 200,000 clones, about 88% of them singletons. The sample comes from a study of blood T cell repertoires in COVID-19. Study summary: COVID-19 samples, acute and convalescent, were from the United States, Italy and Spain.

Germline trimming cut 2 bases from V and 0 bases from J; bases unmatched to any gene: 5. CDR1 is LNHDA, CDR2 SQIVND, per germline (reference sequence). The CDR3 is 18 amino acids. The clonotype originates from a middle-aged man with COVID-19, enrolled during active disease. The chain couples TRBV19 to TRBJ2-2; TRBD2 matches at 11 bases. The sample was peripheral blood. CDR3 amino acids: CASSIWGLADTNTGELFF. CDR3 sequence (DNA): TGTGCCAGTAGTATATGGGGACTAGCGGACACGAACACCGGGGAGCTGTTTTTT.